This T cell receptor (beta chain) derives from a study of blood T cells in healthy people across ages. Study-level background: About one barcoded beta molecule per two T cells was captured by template switching. Findings and limits, study-wide: Long-lived and aged donors differed, with more naive CD4+ cells and higher diversity in the long-lived. TCR beta diversity correlated strongly with naive T cell percentage.

This clonotype was picked up many times. Its specificity is unknown. A J-beta primer mix and a sample-barcoded 5' primer were used in a second PCR of about 7 to 12 cycles. TCRdb reprocessed the 5' RACE reads with MiXCR, giving one entry per CDR3 protein. The sample includes 650,000 to 1,000,000 distinct CDR3 sequences, around 34% seen only once; the top ten take roughly 13%. Unmatched junction bases numbered 13, after V lost 7 bases and J lost 3 bases. The CDR3 totals 16 residues. The gene calls are TRBV12-3 or TRBV12-4 and TRBJ2-3, with 7 bases that match TRBD1. The TCR sequence derives from a man aged 18 to 35 in good health. Sequencing used blood. The CDR3 nucleotides are TGTGCCAGCACCGCCGACAGGGCCGATTTAACAGATACGCAGTATTTT. Its protein is CASTADRADLTDTQYF.